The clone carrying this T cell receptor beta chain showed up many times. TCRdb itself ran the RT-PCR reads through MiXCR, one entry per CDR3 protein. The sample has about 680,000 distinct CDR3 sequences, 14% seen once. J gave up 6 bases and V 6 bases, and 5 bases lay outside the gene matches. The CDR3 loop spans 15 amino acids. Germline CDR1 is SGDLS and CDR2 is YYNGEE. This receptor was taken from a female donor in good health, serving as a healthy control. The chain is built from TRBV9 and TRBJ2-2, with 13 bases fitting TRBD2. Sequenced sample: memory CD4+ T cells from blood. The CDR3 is CASNRLAGGAGELFF. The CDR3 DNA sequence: TGTGCCAGCAACCGACTAGCGGGAGGAGCCGGGGAGCTGTTTTTT.